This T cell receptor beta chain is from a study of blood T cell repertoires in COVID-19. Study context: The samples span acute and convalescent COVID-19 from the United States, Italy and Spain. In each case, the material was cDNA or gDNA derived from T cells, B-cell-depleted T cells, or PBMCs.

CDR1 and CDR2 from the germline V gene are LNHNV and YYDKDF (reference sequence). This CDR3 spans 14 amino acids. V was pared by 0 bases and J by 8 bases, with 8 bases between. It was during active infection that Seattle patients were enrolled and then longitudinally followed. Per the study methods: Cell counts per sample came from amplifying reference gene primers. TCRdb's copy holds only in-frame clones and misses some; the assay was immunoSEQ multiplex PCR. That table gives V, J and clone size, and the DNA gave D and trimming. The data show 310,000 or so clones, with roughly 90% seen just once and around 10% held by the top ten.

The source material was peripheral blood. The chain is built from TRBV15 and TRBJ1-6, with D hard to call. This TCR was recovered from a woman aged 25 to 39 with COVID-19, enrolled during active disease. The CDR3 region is CATSRDLRDSPLHF. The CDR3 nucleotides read TGTGCCACCAGCAGAGACCTTCGGGATTCACCCCTCCACTTT.